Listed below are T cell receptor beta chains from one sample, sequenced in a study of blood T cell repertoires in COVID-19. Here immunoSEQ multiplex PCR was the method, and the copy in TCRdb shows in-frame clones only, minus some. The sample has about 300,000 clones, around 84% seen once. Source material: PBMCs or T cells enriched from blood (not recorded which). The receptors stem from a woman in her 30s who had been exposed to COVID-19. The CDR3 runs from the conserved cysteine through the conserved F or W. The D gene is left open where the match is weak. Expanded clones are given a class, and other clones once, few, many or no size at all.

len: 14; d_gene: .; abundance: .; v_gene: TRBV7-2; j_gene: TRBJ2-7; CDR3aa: CASSRRGDFYEQYF; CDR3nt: TGTGCCAGCAGCCGCCGCGGGGATTTCTACGAGCAGTACTTC
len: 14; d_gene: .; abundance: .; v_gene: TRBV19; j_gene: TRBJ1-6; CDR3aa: CASSIDGQTSPLHF; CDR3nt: TGTGCCAGTAGTATAGACGGACAGACCTCACCCCTCCACTTT
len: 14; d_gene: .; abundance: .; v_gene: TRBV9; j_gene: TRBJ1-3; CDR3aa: CASSPITPGNTIYF; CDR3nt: TGTGCCAGCAGCCCCATAACTCCCGGAAACACCATATATTTT
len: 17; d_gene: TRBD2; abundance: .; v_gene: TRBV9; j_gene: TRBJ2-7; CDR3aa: CASSVSSGRMVTDEQYF; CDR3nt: TGTGCCAGCAGCGTTTCTAGCGGGAGGATGGTGACCGACGAGCAGTACTTC
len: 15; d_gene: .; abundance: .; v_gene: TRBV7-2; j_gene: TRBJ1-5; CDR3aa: CASSLGRQGNQPQHF; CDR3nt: TGTGCCAGCAGCTTGGGACGACAGGGCAATCAGCCCCAGCATTTT
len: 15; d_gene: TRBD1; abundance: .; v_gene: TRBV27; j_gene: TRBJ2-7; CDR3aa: CASKCCGQGSGEQYF; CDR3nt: TGTGCCAGCAAATGCTGCGGACAGGGTTCAGGGGAGCAGTACTTC
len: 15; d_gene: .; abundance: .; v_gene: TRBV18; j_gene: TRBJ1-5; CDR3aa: CASSGLTGGNQPQHF; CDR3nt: TGTGCCAGCTCAGGGTTGACAGGCGGAAATCAGCCCCAGCATTTT
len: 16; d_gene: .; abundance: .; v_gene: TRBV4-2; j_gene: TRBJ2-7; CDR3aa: CASSQEETQLSYEQYF; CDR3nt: TGTGCCAGCAGCCAAGAGGAGACTCAGCTCTCCTACGAGCAGTACTTC
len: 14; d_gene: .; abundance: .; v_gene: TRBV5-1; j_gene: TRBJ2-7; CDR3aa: CASSLTPGSYEQYF; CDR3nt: TGCGCCAGCAGCTTGACCCCCGGCTCCTACGAGCAGTACTTC
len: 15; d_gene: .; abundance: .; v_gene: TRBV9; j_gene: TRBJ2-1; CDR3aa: CASRNDQRGYNEQFF; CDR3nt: TGTGCCAGCAGAAACGACCAACGAGGATACAATGAGCAGTTCTTC
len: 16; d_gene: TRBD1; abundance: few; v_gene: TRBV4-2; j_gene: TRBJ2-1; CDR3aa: CACSGQGASMYNEQFF; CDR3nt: TGTGCCTGCTCGGGACAGGGGGCTTCGATGTACAATGAGCAGTTCTTC
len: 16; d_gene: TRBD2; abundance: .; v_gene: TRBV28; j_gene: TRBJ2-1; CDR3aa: CASSFGDSGGRDEQFF; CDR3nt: TGTGCCAGCAGTTTTGGTGATAGCGGGGGGAGGGATGAGCAGTTCTTC
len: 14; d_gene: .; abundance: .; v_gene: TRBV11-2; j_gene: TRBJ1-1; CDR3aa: CASSFILGFTEAFF; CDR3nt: TGTGCCAGCAGCTTCATTCTGGGCTTCACTGAAGCTTTCTTT
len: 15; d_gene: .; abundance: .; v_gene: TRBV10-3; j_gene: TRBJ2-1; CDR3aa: CAISDAQWAGNEQFF; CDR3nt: TGTGCCATCAGTGATGCACAGTGGGCTGGGAATGAGCAGTTCTTC
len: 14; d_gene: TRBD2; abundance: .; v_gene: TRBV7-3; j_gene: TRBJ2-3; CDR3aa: CASSLGTSGDTQYF; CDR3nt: TGTGCCAGCAGCTTAGGGACTAGTGGAGATACGCAGTATTTT
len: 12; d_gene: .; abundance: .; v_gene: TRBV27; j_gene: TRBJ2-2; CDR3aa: CASSLLRGELFF; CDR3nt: TGTGCCAGCAGTTTACTACGCGGGGAGCTGTTTTTT
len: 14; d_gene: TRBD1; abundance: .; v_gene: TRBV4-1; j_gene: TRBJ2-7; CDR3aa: CASSLDRGGLEQYF; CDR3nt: TGCGCCAGCAGCCTTGACAGGGGAGGACTCGAGCAGTACTTC
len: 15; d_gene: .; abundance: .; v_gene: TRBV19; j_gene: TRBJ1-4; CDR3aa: CASSIVPGRGEKLFF; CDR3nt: TGTGCCAGTAGTATAGTCCCGGGTAGAGGGGAAAAACTGTTTTTT
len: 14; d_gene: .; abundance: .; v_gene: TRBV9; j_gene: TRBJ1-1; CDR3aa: CASSVEQKNTEAFF; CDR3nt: TGTGCCAGCAGCGTAGAACAGAAGAACACTGAAGCTTTCTTT
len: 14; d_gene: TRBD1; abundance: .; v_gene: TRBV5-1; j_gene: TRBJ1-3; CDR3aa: CASMSGTGGNTIYF; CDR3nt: TGCGCCAGTATGTCCGGGACAGGGGGAAACACCATATATTTT
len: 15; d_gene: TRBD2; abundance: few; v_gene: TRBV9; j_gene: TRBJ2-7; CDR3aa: CASSVGTSGRFEQYF; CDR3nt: TGTGCCAGCAGCGTAGGGACTAGCGGGAGGTTCGAGCAGTACTTC
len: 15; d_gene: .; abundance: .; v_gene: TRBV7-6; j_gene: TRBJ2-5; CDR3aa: CASSSSWTSQETQYF; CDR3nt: TGTGCCAGCAGCTCGAGCTGGACAAGCCAAGAGACCCAGTACTTC
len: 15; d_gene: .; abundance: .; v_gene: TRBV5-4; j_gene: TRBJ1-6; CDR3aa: CASSQRSGGYSPLHF; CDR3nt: TGTGCCAGCAGCCAGAGATCGGGGGGGTATTCACCCCTCCACTTT
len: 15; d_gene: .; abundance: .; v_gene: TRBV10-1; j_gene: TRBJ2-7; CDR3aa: CASSDEPIIFHEQYF; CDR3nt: TGCGCCAGCAGTGATGAGCCCATAATTTTTCACGAGCAGTACTTC
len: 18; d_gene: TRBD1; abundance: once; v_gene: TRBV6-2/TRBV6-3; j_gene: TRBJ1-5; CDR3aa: CASSYSAGTGGLDQPQHF; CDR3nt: TGTGCCAGCAGTTACTCGGCGGGGACAGGGGGCTTGGATCAGCCCCAGCATTTT
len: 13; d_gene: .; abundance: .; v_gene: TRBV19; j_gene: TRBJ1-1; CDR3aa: CASSKIRYTEAFF; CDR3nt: TGTGCCAGTAGTAAAATCAGGTACACTGAAGCTTTCTTT
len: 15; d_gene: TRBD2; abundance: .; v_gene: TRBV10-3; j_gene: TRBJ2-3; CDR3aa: CAIKASSGSTDTQYF; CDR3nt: TGTGCCATCAAGGCCTCTAGCGGGAGCACAGATACGCAGTATTTT
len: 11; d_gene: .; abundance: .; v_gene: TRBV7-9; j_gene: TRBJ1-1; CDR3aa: CASSLPGEAFF; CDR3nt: TGTGCCAGCAGCTTACCCGGTGAAGCTTTCTTT